This passage covers 10 T cell receptor beta chains from one sample sequenced in a study of T-cell memory formation after mild COVID-19. MiXCR, applied by TCRdb to the 5' RACE reads, yields one record per CDR3 protein. The top ten clones hold 8.1% of a sample with hundreds of thousands of distinct CDR3 sequences, 17% of them seen once. Sequencing was carried out using PBMCs or a T cell subset sorted from them (not recorded which). These receptors came from an adult woman who had mild COVID-19 (a few samples of this study predate the infection). Cell type and time point are not known.

This chain links TRBV9 with TRBJ1-1; TRBD1 matches 7 bases. The CDR3 covers 15 residues. Trimming removed 4 bases from V and 1 base from J; junction bases left unmatched: 7. CDR1 SGDLS and CDR2 YYNGEE come from the germline V gene. The CDR3 sequence: CASSSTGTENTEAFF. DNA for the CDR3: TGTGCCAGCAGCTCAACCGGGACAGAGAACACTGAAGCTTTCTTT.

The rearrangement joins TRBV5-1 to TRBJ2-1; D not resolved. V was clipped by 0 bases and J by 0 bases, with 13 bases between them. Germline V gene lookup returns CDR1 SGHRS and CDR2 YFSETQ. CDR3 length equals 17 residues. The CDR3 sequence: CASSLVAGRSSYNEQFF. The CDR3 DNA reads as TGCGCCAGCAGCTTGGTTGCAGGTCGGAGCTCCTACAATGAGCAGTTCTTC.

The J gene is TRBJ2-2, the V gene TRBV2, with unresolved D. Germline V lookup: CDR1 SNHLY, CDR2 FYNNEI. The CDR3 is 15 residues long. V lost 2 bases, J lost 1 base, and 8 bases lay in between. The CDR3 is CASSESVLNTGELFF. CDR3 DNA: TGTGCCAGCAGTGAATCTGTCCTGAACACCGGGGAGCTGTTTTTT. Looking up the rest from reference TRBV2 and TRBJ2-2 gives the full variable domain: EPEVTQTPSHQVTQMGQEVILRCVPISNHLYFYWYRQILGQKVEFLVSFYNNEISEKSEIFDDQFSVERPDGSNFTLKIRSTKLEDSAMYFCASSESVLNTGELFFGEGSRLTVL.

As concerns this clonotype: An end of the junction differs from the germline gene, which may be a read error. The chain links TRBV6-6 to TRBJ2-7, with 11 positions matching TRBD2. CDR1 MNHNY and CDR2 SVGAGI come from the germline V gene (reference sequence). The CDR3 extends over 14 amino acids. Here the CDR3 reads CATSLAGGEYEQYF. The DNA for the CDR3 is TGTGCCACCAGTTTAGCGGGAGGGGAGTACGAGCAGTACTTC.

This clonotype was counted a few times. The rearrangement joins TRBV5-4 to TRBJ2-5, with D possibly TRBD1 on 6 matching bases. This CDR3 has 15 residues. From germline, CDR1 is SGHNT and CDR2 YYREEE (reference sequence). The V gene lost 2 bases and the J gene lost 1 base, with 12 bases spanning the gap. The CDR3, as DNA: TGTGCCAGCAGCTTAGCAGGGGTCGGCCAAGAGACCCAGTACTTC. This codes for CASSLAGVGQETQYF.

In DNA form, the CDR3 reads TGTGCCTGGGGGCCCGCAGGGCTACTCATCTATGGCTACACCTTC. Translating gives CAWGPAGLLIYGYTF. The rearrangement joins TRBV30 to TRBJ1-2; TRBD1 is a possible D gene (5 bases). This CDR3 has 15 amino acids. The V end lost 5 bases, the J end lost 4 bases, and 20 bases lay between the germline ends. The germline V gene has CDR1 GTSNPN and CDR2 SVGIG (reference sequence).

The J gene is TRBJ2-1, the V gene TRBV7-2; D unclear. Germline V lookup: CDR1 SGHTA, CDR2 FQGNSA. The V gene lost 6 bases and the J gene lost 0 bases, with 12 bases spanning the gap. The CDR3 is 15 residues long. CDR3 region: CASSKYRSSYNEQFF. The CDR3, as DNA: TGTGCCAGCAGTAAGTATAGGAGCTCCTACAATGAGCAGTTCTTC.

The chain couples TRBV12-3 or TRBV12-4 to TRBJ1-5; TRBD1 matches 9 bases. After removal of 3 bases from V and 6 bases from J, the junction contained 9 bases not matched to a gene. The CDR3 contains 16 residues. The CDR3 nucleotides read TGTGCCAGCAGTTTGGGGACAGGGTTGTTCGGTCAGCCCCAGCATTTT. Translation gives CASSLGTGLFGQPQHF.

This clonotype was seen only a few times. The chain carries TRBV20-1 and TRBJ2-1; the match to TRBD2 covers 12 bases. The CDR3 length is 15 residues. Germline CDR1 reads DFQATT; CDR2 reads SNEGSKA (reference sequence). After removal of 1 base from V and 5 bases from J, the junction contained 3 bases not matched to a gene. The CDR3 sequence is CSARGLAGADNEQFF. The CDR3 DNA is TGCAGTGCTAGAGGACTAGCGGGGGCGGACAATGAGCAGTTCTTC.

V and J are TRBV7-9 and TRBJ1-1, with TRBD1 matching 7 bases. V lost 1 base and J lost 5; bases outside the gene matches: 4. The germline V gene has CDR1 SEHNR and CDR2 FQNEAQ (reference sequence). The CDR3 length is 14 residues. The CDR3 is CASSLENRGTEAFF. The CDR3 nucleotides read TGTGCCAGCAGCTTAGAAAACAGGGGAACTGAAGCTTTCTTT.